This record covers a single T cell receptor beta chain. The data stem from a study of T cell repertoires in ileal Crohn's disease. Deletions cut 4 bases from V and 1 base from J, with 11 bases between. The germline V gene encodes CDR1 SGHRS and CDR2 YFSETQ. The CDR3 loop spans 14 amino acids. Time point: proximal margin of the surgical specimen (macroscopically non-inflamed). Libraries were prepared by immunoSEQ multiplex PCR; TCRdb keeps only in-frame clonotypes and omits some of them. The data contain 4,500 to 6,500 clones, over 75% of them singletons. The chain is built from TRBV5-1 and TRBJ2-5, with D maybe TRBD2 (5 bases). This sequence originates from an adult with Crohn's disease. Sequencing input: ileal tissue. CDR3 nucleotide sequence: TGCGCCAGCAGCATAGGACTGGGCCAAGAGACCCAGTACTTC. As protein: CASSIGLGQETQYF.